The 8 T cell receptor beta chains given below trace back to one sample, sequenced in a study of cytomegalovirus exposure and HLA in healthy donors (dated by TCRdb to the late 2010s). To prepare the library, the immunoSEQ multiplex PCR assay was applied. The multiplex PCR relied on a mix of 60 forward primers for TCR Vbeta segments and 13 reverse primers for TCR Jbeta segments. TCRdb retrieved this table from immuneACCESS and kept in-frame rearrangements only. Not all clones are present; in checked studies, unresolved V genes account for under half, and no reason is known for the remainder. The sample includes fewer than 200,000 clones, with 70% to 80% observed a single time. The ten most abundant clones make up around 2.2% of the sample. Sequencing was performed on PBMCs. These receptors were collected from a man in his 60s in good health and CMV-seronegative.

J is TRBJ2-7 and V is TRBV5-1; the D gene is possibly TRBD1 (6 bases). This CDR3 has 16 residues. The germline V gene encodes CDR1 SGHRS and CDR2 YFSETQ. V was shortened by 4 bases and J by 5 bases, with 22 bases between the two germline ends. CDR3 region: CASSPSVGQKSHEQYF. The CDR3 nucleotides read TGCGCCAGCAGCCCGAGCGTAGGACAGAAGTCTCACGAGCAGTACTTC.

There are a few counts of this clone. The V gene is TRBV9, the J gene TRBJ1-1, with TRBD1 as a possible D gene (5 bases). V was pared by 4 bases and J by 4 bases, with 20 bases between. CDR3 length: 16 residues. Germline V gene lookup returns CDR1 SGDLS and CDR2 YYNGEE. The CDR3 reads CASSPVGRQVGTEAFF. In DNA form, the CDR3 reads TGTGCCAGCAGCCCGGTGGGGCGGCAGGTGGGCACTGAAGCTTTCTTT.

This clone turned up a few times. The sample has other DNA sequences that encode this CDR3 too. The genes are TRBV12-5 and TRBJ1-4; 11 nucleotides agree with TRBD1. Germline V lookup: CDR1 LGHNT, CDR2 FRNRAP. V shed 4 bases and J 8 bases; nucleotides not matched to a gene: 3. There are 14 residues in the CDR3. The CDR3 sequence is CASGSGQGDEKLFF. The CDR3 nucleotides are TGTGCTAGTGGTTCGGGACAGGGGGACGAAAAACTGTTTTTT. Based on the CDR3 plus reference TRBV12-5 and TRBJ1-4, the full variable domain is DARVTQTPRHKVTEMGQEVTMRCQPILGHNTVFWYRQTMMQGLELLAYFRNRAPLDDSGMPKDRFSAEMPDATLATLKIQPSEPRDSAVYFCASGSGQGDEKLFFGSGTQLSVL.

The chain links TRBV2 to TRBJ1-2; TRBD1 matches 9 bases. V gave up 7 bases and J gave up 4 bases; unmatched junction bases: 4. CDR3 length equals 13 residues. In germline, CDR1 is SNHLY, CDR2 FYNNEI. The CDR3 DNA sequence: TGTGCCAGCATGCGGACAGGGGCCTATGGCTACACCTTC. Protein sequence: CASMRTGAYGYTF.

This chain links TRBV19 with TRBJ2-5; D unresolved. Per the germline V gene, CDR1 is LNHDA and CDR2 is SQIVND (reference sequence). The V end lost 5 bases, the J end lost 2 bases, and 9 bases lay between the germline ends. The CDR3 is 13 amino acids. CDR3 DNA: TGTGCCAGTAGTGAGGCTTTACAAGAGACCCAGTACTTC. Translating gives CASSEALQETQYF.

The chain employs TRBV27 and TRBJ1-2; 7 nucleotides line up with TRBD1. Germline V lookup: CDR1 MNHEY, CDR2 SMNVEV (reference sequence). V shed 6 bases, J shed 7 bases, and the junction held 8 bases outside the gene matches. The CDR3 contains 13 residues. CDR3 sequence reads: CASSSTGQAGYTF. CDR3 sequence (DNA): TGTGCCAGCAGCTCGACAGGGCAGGCTGGCTACACCTTC.

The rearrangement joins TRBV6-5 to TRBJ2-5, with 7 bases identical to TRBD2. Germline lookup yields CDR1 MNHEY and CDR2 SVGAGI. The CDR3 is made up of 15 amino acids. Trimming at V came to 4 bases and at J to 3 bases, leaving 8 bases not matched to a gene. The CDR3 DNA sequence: TGTGCCAGCAGTTCTGGACTAGGGCGTAAAGAGACCCAGTACTTC. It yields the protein CASSSGLGRKETQYF.

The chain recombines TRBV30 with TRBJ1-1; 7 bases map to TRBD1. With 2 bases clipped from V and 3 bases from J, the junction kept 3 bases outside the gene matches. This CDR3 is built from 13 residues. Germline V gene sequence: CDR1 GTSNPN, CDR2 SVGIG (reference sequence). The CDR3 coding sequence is TGTGCCTGGAGTTACACAGGGGACACTGAAGCTTTCTTT. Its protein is CAWSYTGDTEAFF.